This T cell receptor (beta chain) was sequenced in a study of blood T cell repertoires in COVID-19. The length of the CDR3 is 13 residues. The V end lost 4 bases, the J end lost 11 bases, and 12 bases lay between the germline ends. Per the authors' pipeline: By means of reference gene primer amplification, nucleated cell counts were estimated. Sequenced by immunoSEQ multiplex PCR; TCRdb stores in-frame clones only, minus some. The V and J calls and the clone size are those of that table, but D and trimming were determined from the DNA. The sample lists approximately 300,000 clones; roughly 84% were seen once. Seattle's enrolled individuals joined amid active infection and were then monitored longitudinally.

Sequencing input: peripheral blood. The V and J genes are TRBV12-3 or TRBV12-4 and TRBJ1-6, with D perhaps matching TRBD1 (5 bases). This TCR derives from a human donor with COVID-19, enrolled during active disease. The donor label of this sample is uncertain. The CDR3 sequence: CASSSLDKTPLHF. The DNA of the CDR3 is TGTGCCAGCAGTTCCCTGGACAAAACACCCCTCCACTTT.